The 7 T cell receptor beta chains below come from one sample, sequenced in a study of T cell responses to AZD1222 COVID-19 vaccine. Method: immunoSEQ multiplex PCR; TCRdb's copy keeps in-frame clones and lacks some. The data hold 95,000 to 150,000 clones, with roughly nine tenths observed a single time. The sequences come from peripheral blood, collected on day 0 of AZD1222 vaccination. These TCRs come from an adult in good health.

This clone was observed a single time. The chain couples TRBV9 to TRBJ2-1; D ambiguous. Looked up from germline, CDR1 is SGDLS and CDR2 is YYNGEE. This CDR3 is 14 amino acids long. Trimming left V 0 bases short and J 7 bases short, with 11 bases between. The CDR3 sequence is CASSVASRPNEQFF. The DNA of the CDR3 is TGTGCCAGCAGCGTAGCGTCGCGGCCTAATGAGCAGTTCTTC.

V and J are TRBV19 and TRBJ1-4, with D tentatively TRBD1 (5 bases). The V and J ends lost 4 bases and 8 bases respectively, with 14 bases between them. CDR3 length: 14 amino acids. Germline V gene data show CDR1 as LNHDA and CDR2 as SQIVND (reference sequence). CDR3 sequence reads: CASSKQAEGEKLFF. The CDR3 bases are TGTGCCAGTAGTAAACAGGCGGAGGGGGAAAAACTGTTTTTT. Full variable domain (remainder filled in from reference TRBV19 and TRBJ1-4): DGGITQSPKYLFRKEGQNVTLSCEQNLNHDAMYWYRQDPGQGLRLIYYSQIVNDFQKGDIAEGYSVSREKKESFPLTVTSAQKNPTAFYLCASSKQAEGEKLFFGSGTQLSVL.

Concerning this clone: The same CDR3 also results from other DNA sequences found in this sample. This chain joins TRBV7-9 and TRBJ2-3; D unresolved. The CDR3 consists of 12 residues. The V end was cut by 3 bases, the J end by 1 base, with 2 bases between. Germline CDR1 SEHNR, CDR2 FQNEAQ (reference sequence). CDR3 loop: CASSLGTDTQYF. CDR3 coding DNA: TGTGCCAGCAGCTTGGGCACAGATACGCAGTATTTT. The full variable domain, with the rest looked up from reference TRBV7-9 and TRBJ2-3, is DTGVSQNPRHKITKRGQNVTFRCDPISEHNRLYWYRQTLGQGPEFLTYFQNEAQLEKSRLLSDRFSAERPKGSFSTLEIQRTEQGDSAMYLCASSLGTDTQYFGPGTRLTVL.

The V call is TRBV4-3, the J call TRBJ2-6; maybe TRBD2 (6 bases). Germline V gene lookup returns CDR1 LGHNA and CDR2 YSLEER. The CDR3 spans 16 residues. V was cut by 4 bases and J by 4 bases, with 14 bases left in between. CDR3 sequence (DNA): TGCGCCAGCAGCCCGGAGGAGGGGACCGGGGCCAACGTCCTGACTTTC. As protein: CASSPEEGTGANVLTF.

This clone has only a few counts. J is TRBJ2-1 and V is TRBV11-2; 10 bases fit TRBD2. Germline CDR1 and CDR2: SGHAT and FQNNGV. There are 19 residues in the CDR3. V dropped 1 base and J dropped 0; count of bases not matched to a gene: 9. The chain's CDR3 is CASSLGRKLAGSSYNEQFF. In DNA, the CDR3 is TGTGCCAGCAGCTTAGGTCGAAAACTAGCGGGGAGCTCCTACAATGAGCAGTTCTTC.

This clone was observed a single time. This chain joins TRBV11-2 and TRBJ2-3; D might be TRBD1 or TRBD2, each matching 5 bases. The CDR3 is 15 residues long. CDR1 is SGHAT, CDR2 FQNNGV, per germline. V shed 1 base and J shed 3 bases, with 11 bases lying between them. CDR3 nucleotides: TGTGCCAGCAGCTTAGTAGAGGGGACGACAGATACGCAGTATTTT. Translated, it gives CASSLVEGTTDTQYF.

This rearrangement joins TRBV4-3 to TRBJ2-7, with 7 bases lining up with TRBD1. The junction had 5 bases not matched to a gene; V was cut back by 0 bases and J by 0 bases. Per the germline V gene, CDR1 is LGHNA and CDR2 is YSLEER. The CDR3 runs 16 residues. DNA for the CDR3: TGCGCCAGCAGCCAAGAAGGGACAGTGCCCTCCTACGAGCAGTACTTC. Protein: CASSQEGTVPSYEQYF.